Described below is a single T cell receptor beta chain sequence and its context. These data belong to a study of blood T cell repertoires in COVID-19. Study information: The study drew acute and convalescent COVID-19 samples from the United States, Italy and Spain. In each case, the material was cDNA or gDNA derived from T cells, B-cell-depleted T cells, or PBMCs.

As originally analysed: It was from reference gene primer amplification that nucleated cell counts were estimated. Using immunoSEQ multiplex PCR, the repertoire was profiled, and TCRdb retains in-frame clones only, with some absent. For V, J and clone size, that table is used; D and trimming come from the DNA. In the table there are about 64,000 clones, around 73% of which are singletons. Trimming took 0 bases from V and 5 from J, leaving 13 bases between them. The CDR3 contains 15 residues. Germline CDR1 and CDR2: LGHNT and FRNRAP. The rearrangement links TRBV12-5 to TRBJ1-1; weak D call: TRBD1 (5 bases). This TCR came from a man aged 80 or over with acute or convalescent COVID-19. Specimen: peripheral blood. The CDR3 here is CASGLVQGGVTEAFF. In DNA, the CDR3 is TGTGCTAGTGGTTTGGTACAAGGAGGGGTTACTGAAGCTTTCTTT.